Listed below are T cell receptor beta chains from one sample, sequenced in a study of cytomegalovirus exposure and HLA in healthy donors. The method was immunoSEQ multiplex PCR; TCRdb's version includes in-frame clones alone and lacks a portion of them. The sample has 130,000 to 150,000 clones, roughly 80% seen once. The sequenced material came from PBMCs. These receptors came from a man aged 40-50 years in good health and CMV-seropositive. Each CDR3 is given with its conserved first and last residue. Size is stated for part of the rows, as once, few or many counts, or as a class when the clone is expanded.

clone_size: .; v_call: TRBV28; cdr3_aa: CASSRIVGGNTEAFF
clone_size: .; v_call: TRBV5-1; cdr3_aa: CASSSGNPGQDYGYTF
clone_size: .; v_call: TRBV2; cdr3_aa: CASSGTAEETQYF
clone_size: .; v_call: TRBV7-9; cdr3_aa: CASSRKGGAETGEQYF
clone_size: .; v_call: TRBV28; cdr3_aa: CGSGRVYEQYF
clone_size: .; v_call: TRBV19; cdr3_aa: CASIRGGQGSDGYTF
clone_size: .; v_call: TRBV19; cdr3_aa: CASSKQGVNTEAFF
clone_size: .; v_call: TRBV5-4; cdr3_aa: CATTPGQGDYEQYF
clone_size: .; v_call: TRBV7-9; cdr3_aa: CASSPPDRGSADTQYF
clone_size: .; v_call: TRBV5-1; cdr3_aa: CASSLGFQGSANYGYTF
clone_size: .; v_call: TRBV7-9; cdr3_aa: CASSLTRDRNSPLHF
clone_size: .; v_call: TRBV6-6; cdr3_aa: CATKGGAGNTIYF
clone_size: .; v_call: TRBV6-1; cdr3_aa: CASSERETYEQYF
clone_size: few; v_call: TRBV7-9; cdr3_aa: CSSSFTMSNTEAFF
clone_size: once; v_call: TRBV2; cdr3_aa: CASSTGGAYGYTF
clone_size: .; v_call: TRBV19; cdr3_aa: CASSIWGETYNEQFF
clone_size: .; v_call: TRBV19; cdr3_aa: CASRRDRANYGYTF
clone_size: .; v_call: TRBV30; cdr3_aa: CAWSIGAGNIQYF
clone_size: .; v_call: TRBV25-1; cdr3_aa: CASSVSGPGADTQYF
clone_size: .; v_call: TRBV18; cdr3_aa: CASSPSRQINQPQHF
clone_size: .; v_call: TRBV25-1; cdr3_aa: CASRGQDNEKLFF
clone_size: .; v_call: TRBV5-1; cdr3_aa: CASSSRTGTGLEKLFF
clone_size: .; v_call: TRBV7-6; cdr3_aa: CASGNRDETQYF
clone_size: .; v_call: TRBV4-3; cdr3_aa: CASSQADRVYYGYTF
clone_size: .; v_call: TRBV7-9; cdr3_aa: CASSSDNGYGYTF
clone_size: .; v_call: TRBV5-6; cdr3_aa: CASSTPGTGLKTYEQYF
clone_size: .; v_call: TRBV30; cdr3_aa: CAWNPQGKAEAFF
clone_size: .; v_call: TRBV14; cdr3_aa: CASSPNDLQGAKNIQYF
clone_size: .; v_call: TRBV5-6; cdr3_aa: CASSPVGATGKAGELFF
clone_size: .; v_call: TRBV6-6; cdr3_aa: CASSYLAAGDEQYF
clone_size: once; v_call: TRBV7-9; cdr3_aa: CASSSGGWLDEQYF
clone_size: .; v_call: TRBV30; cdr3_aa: CAWAGGVETQYF
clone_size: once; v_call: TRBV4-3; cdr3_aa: CASSQYSTLNTEAFF
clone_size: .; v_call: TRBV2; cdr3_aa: CASRYRVNTEAFF
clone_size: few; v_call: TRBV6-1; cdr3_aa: CASSPPGQGHSTIYF
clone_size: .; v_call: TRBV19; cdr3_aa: CASSIGSLRAHYQETQYF
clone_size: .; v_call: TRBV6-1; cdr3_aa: CASIQPGGGAYEQYF
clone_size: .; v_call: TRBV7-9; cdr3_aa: CASSAGGYEQYF
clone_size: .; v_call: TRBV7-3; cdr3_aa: CASSLGYADQETQYF
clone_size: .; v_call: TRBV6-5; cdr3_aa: CASSSQGGGYEQYF
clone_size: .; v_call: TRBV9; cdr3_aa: CASSVNQGGAGGFRFF
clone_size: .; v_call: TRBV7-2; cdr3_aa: CASSLAANYEQYF
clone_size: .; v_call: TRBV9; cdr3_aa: CASSPGGIPGGYTF
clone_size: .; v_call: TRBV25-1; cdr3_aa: CASSEWGMDYGNTIYF
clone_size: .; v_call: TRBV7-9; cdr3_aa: CSSARTYEQYF
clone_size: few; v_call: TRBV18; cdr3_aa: CASSPSNSPLHF
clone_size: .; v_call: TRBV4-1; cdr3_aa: CASSQGIDRVNQPQHF
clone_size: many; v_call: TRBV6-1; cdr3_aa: CALAIYNEQFF
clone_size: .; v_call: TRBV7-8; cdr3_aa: CASSLATGNTEAFF
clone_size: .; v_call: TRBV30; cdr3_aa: CAWREQDNSPLHF
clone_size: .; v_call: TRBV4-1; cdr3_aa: CASSPDRGNSYEQYF
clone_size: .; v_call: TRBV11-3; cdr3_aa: CASSQQGKNTEAFF
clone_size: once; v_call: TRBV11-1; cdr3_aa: CASSSYGQGGPYEQYF
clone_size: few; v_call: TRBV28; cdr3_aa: CASGGGDRSTDTQYF
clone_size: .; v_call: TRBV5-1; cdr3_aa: CASIQYQGGGAYEQYF
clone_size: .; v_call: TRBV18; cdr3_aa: CASSRLLAGEGEQFF
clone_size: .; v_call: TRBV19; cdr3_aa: CASGDRGSYNSPLHF